This entry features one T cell receptor beta chain sequence. The data were taken from a study of shared clonotypes between healthy human individuals. This CDR3 is 13 amino acids long. The V and J ends lost 1 base and 9 bases respectively, with 10 bases between them. Per germline, CDR1 SGHAT and CDR2 FQNNGV. The assay was immunoSEQ multiplex PCR, and TCRdb's table has in-frame clones only and misses some. The table records fewer than 400,000 clones, around 67% of them present only once. Within Nashville, Tennessee resided all donors, each a Caucasian adult. This receptor was taken from a man under 40 in good health. The sequenced material came from memory CD4+ T cells sorted from blood. Documented subset: CD45RA-negative fraction. The chain is built from TRBV11-2 and TRBJ2-1; D gene unclear. CDR3 protein: CASSLVIGREQFF. The CDR3 region has the DNA TGTGCCAGCAGCTTAGTGATAGGTCGTGAGCAGTTCTTC.